This TCR beta chain came from a study of shared clonotypes between healthy human individuals. Across the study: Per donor, three plates held CD4 naive cells, three held CD4 memory, two held CD8 naive and one held CD8 memory.

Points from the study as a whole: The sharing of about 5% of naive CD4 clonotypes was seen across a few donors.

A word on this clone: Its antigen is undetermined.

Cells designated naive CD8 were CD45RO-negative and were positively selected for CCR7, with terminally differentiated effector memory CD45RA+ cells excluded. Each of the donors was a healthy adult who was HIV-negative and had not had a recent acute infection or vaccination. Splitting of each subset's genomic DNA was done evenly across several immunoSEQ plates. Clones were read by immunoSEQ multiplex PCR, and TCRdb kept only the in-frame ones, dropping some. Of 2 million to 2.5 million clones listed, less than 95% are singletons. The TCR was taken from a man aged 18 to 29 in good health. The sample consisted of naive CD8+ T cells sorted from blood.

The CDR3 DNA reads TGTGCCACCTCGGAGCCCGGCGGTACCTACGAGCAGTACTTC. Protein: CATSEPGGTYEQYF. The V and J genes are TRBV28 and TRBJ2-7; D gene unclear. The germline V and J ends were trimmed by 10 bases and 2 bases, with 18 bases remaining between them. The V gene's germline CDR1 is MDHEN and CDR2 SYDVKM. This CDR3 has 14 residues.